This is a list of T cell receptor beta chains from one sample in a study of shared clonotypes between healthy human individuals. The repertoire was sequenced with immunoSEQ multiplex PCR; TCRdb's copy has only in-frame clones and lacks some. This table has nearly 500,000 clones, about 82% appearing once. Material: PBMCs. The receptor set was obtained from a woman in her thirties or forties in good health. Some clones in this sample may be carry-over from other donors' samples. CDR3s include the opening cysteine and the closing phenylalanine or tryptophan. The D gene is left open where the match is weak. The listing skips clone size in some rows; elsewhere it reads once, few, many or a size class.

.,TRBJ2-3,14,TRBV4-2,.,TGTGCCAGCAGCCAAGGGTATAGCACAGATACGCAGTATTTT,CASSQGYSTDTQYF
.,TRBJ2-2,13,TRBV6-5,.,TGTGCCAGCAGTTACGGGACCACCGGGGAGCTGTTTTTT,CASSYGTTGELFF
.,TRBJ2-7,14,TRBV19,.,TGTGCCAGTAGTGTGGGGACTCCCTCCTACGAGCAGTACTTC,CASSVGTPSYEQYF
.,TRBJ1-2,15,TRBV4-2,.,TGTGCCAGCAGCCAGGAGCCTGAGGGCGGCTATGGCTACACCTTC,CASSQEPEGGYGYTF
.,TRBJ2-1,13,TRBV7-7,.,TGTGCTAGCAGCTTAGGGTTAGCAGGTGAGCAGTTCTTC,CASSLGLAGEQFF
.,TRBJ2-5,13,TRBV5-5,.,TGTGCCAGCAGCCGGGGACACCAAGAGACCCAGTACTTC,CASSRGHQETQYF
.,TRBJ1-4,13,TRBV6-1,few,TGTGCCAGCAGTTCGGACGCCCCAGAAAAACTGTTTTTT,CASSSDAPEKLFF
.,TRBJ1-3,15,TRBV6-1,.,TGTGCCAGCAGTGAAAAGAACGGCTACGGAAACACCATATATTTT,CASSEKNGYGNTIYF
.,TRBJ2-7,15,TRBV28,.,TGTGCCAGCAGTTTGGGAGGTCCCAGGAGCGGGGAGCAGTACTTC,CASSLGGPRSGEQYF
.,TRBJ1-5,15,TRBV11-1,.,TGTGCCAGCAGCCCGAATTATGGCTTAGATCAGCCCCAGCATTTT,CASSPNYGLDQPQHF
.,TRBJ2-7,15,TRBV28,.,TGTGCCAGCAGGAACGACGAGGGAGTTTTCTACGAGCAGTACTTC,CASRNDEGVFYEQYF
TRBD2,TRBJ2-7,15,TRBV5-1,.,TGCGCCAGCAGCTTGAAACTAGCGGGGGGGTACGAGCAGTACTTC,CASSLKLAGGYEQYF
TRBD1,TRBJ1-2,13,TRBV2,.,TGTGCCAGCAGACCGGGACAGGGGTTCGGCTACACCTTC,CASRPGQGFGYTF
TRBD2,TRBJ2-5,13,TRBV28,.,TGTGCCAGCACCAGAGCGGGGATGGAGACCCAGTACTTC,CASTRAGMETQYF
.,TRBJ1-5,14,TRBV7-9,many,TGTGCCAGCAGCTTTGAAGGGTCGGGCCAGCCCCAGCATTTT,CASSFEGSGQPQHF
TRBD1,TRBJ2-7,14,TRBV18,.,TGTGCCAGCTCACCACCGGGACAGAACTACGAGCAGTACTTC,CASSPPGQNYEQYF
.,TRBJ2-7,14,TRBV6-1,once,TGTGCCAGCAGTGGCCGGGACAAGTCATACGAGCAGTACTTC,CASSGRDKSYEQYF
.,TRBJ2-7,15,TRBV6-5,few,TGTGCCAGCAGTTCCCCCTTCGGGAGAGGCTACGAGCAGTACTTC,CASSSPFGRGYEQYF
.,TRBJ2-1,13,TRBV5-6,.,TGTGCCAGCAGCTTGAATACCTACAATGAGCAGTTCTTC,CASSLNTYNEQFF
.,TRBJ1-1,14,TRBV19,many,TGTGCCAGTCGAGGCGGGGCTACTAACACTGAAGCTTTCTTT,CASRGGATNTEAFF
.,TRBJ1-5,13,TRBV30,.,TGTGCCTGGGGGGATAATGGCAATCAGCCCCAGCATTTT,CAWGDNGNQPQHF
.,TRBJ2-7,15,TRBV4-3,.,TGCGCCAGCAGCCAAGATCCGGGGGACCTAAGCGAGCAGTACTTC,CASSQDPGDLSEQYF
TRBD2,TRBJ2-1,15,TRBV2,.,TGTGCCAGCACCGTAGCGGGAGGGCCTTACAATGAGCAGTTCTTC,CASTVAGGPYNEQFF
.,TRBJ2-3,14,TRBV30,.,TGTGCCTGGAGTGTGGCGTATAGCACAGATACGCAGTATTTT,CAWSVAYSTDTQYF
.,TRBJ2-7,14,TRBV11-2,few,TGTGCCAGCAGCTTAGAGGGGGACATCTACGAGCAGTACTTC,CASSLEGDIYEQYF
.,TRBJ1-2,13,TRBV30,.,TGTGCCTGGAAGGGGGACAACCCCTATGGCTACACCTTC,CAWKGDNPYGYTF
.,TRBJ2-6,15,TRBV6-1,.,TGTGCCAGCAGTGAACGTGGGTCTGGGGCCAACGTCCTGACTTTC,CASSERGSGANVLTF